The 18 T cell receptor beta chains in this list originate from one sample, sequenced in a study of blood T cell repertoires in COVID-19. Profiled with immunoSEQ multiplex PCR; TCRdb holds only in-frame clones, not every one. The sample consists of roughly 340,000 clones, about 88% of them appearing once. The specimen sequenced was peripheral blood. These TCRs come from a woman aged 70-85 years with COVID-19, enrolled during active disease.

The chain couples TRBV27 to TRBJ2-5, with D possibly TRBD2 on 6 matching bases. The CDR3 is made up of 13 amino acids. V lost 5 bases and J 4 bases, leaving 11 bases between the germline ends. Germline values: CDR1 MNHEY, CDR2 SMNVEV (reference sequence). The CDR3 bases are TGTGCCAGCAGTCCCGGGACTTCAGAGACCCAGTACTTC. It yields the protein CASSPGTSETQYF.

The chain carries TRBV18 and TRBJ1-2, with D perhaps matching TRBD1 (6 bases). V lost 3 bases to trimming and J lost 3 bases, with 17 bases between them. The CDR3 is 16 residues long. CDR1 KGHSH and CDR2 LQKENI come from the germline V gene. Here the CDR3 DNA reads TGTGCCAGCTCACCCAGGAGTCCAGGGGTGGACTATGGCTACACCTTC. The encoded protein is CASSPRSPGVDYGYTF. The complete variable domain, with remaining parts taken from reference TRBV18 and TRBJ1-2, reads NAGVMQNPRHLVRRRGQEARLRCSPMKGHSHVYWYRQLPEEGLKFMVYLQKENIIDESGMPKERFSAEFPKEGPSILRIQQVVRGDSAAYFCASSPRSPGVDYGYTFGSGTRLTVV.

The chain links TRBV24-1 to TRBJ2-1; 8 nucleotides agree with TRBD1. V trimming: 2 bases; J trimming: 6 bases; junction bases outside the gene matches: 2. The CDR3 contains 14 residues. Per the germline V gene, CDR1 is KGHDR and CDR2 is SFDVKD. CDR3: CATSDSGQGNEQFF. DNA of the CDR3: TGTGCCACCAGTGATTCCGGACAGGGCAATGAGCAGTTCTTC.

The V and J genes are TRBV15 and TRBJ2-7, with 7 bases matching TRBD2. This CDR3 spans 12 amino acids. V dropped 8 bases and J dropped 0; count of bases not matched to a gene: 1. Germline CDR1 and CDR2: LNHNV and YYDKDF (reference sequence). CDR3 protein: CATGTNSYEQYF. As DNA, the CDR3 is TGTGCCACCGGGACTAACTCCTACGAGCAGTACTTC.

The chain links TRBV6-1 to TRBJ2-7; perhaps TRBD2 as D (6 bases). Germline loops: CDR1 MNHNS, CDR2 SASEGT. V lost 0 bases, J lost 3 bases, and 12 bases lay in between. This CDR3 comprises 15 residues. CDR3 DNA sequence: TGTGCCAGCAGTGAAGCTCGCCTCGGGGGCTACGAGCAGTACTTC. Amino acids: CASSEARLGGYEQYF.

This chain connects TRBV5-4 to TRBJ2-7; 14 bases are shared with TRBD2. In germline, CDR1 is SGHNT, CDR2 YYREEE (reference sequence). There are 16 residues in the CDR3. V was pared by 4 bases and J by 1 base, with 4 bases of the junction left unmatched. The CDR3, as DNA: TGTGCCAGCAGCCTAGGGACTAGCGGGGGTTCCTACGAGCAGTACTTC. Translating it yields CASSLGTSGGSYEQYF.

The chain uses TRBV30 and TRBJ1-1; TRBD1 might be the D (5 bases). There are 13 residues in the CDR3. The V gene lost 3 bases and the J gene lost 2 bases, with 10 bases spanning the gap. Germline CDR1 is GTSNPN and CDR2 is SVGIG (reference sequence). As DNA, the CDR3 is TGTGCCTGGAGGGCAGGGACTAACACTGAAGCTTTCTTT. Amino acids: CAWRAGTNTEAFF.

The sample holds a few counts of this clone. This chain links TRBV29-1 with TRBJ2-7; 7 bases agree with TRBD1. This CDR3 has 12 amino acids. The trim removed 6 bases at V and 3 bases at J, leaving 5 bases unmatched. CDR1 SQVTM and CDR2 ANQGSEA come from the germline V gene. In nucleotides, the CDR3 is TGCAGCGTCGAAAGACAGGGCTACGAGCAGTACTTC. Translated, it gives CSVERQGYEQYF.

The CDR3 is CASSQEVDRDSPEAFF. CDR3 nucleotide sequence: TGTGCCAGCTCCCAGGAAGTAGACAGGGATAGCCCTGAAGCTTTCTTT. This chain connects TRBV18 to TRBJ1-1, with TRBD1 matching over 7 bases. The CDR3 runs 16 residues. CDR1 is KGHSH and CDR2 is LQKENI in the germline V gene. V lost 6 bases to trimming and J lost 6 bases; unmatched junction nucleotides: 16.

The chain carries TRBV7-2 and TRBJ2-5; a possible D gene is TRBD2 (6 bases). This CDR3 comprises 15 residues. V dropped 5 bases and J dropped 0 bases, with 13 bases sitting between them. CDR1 is SGHTA and CDR2 is FQGNSA in the germline V gene. The CDR3 region has the DNA TGTGCCAGCAGCCCAGGTGGAGGGTACCAAGAGACCCAGTACTTC. Protein sequence: CASSPGGGYQETQYF.

The chain carries TRBV4-1 and TRBJ1-4, with a weak D call TRBD1 (6 bases). CDR1 and CDR2 (germline): MGHRA, YSYEKL. The V end lost 2 bases, the J end lost 4 bases, and 23 bases lay between the germline ends. The CDR3 has 19 residues. The chain's CDR3 is CASSQLGSARGSRNEKLFF. The CDR3 DNA reads as TGCGCCAGCAGCCAACTAGGGTCCGCCAGGGGCAGCCGTAATGAAAAACTGTTTTTT.

V and J are TRBV9 and TRBJ1-3, with a possible D match to TRBD1 (5 bases). V lost 0 bases and J lost 2, with 9 bases in between. The CDR3 length is 15 residues. In germline, CDR1 is SGDLS, CDR2 YYNGEE. The CDR3 bases are TGTGCCAGCAGCGTAGCGGGGGGAACTGGAAACACCATATATTTT. Protein: CASSVAGGTGNTIYF.

The count of this clone is one. The chain uses TRBV2 and TRBJ2-1; 10 nucleotides align to TRBD2. The ends lost 4 bases at V and 7 bases at J; junction bases unmatched: 7. Germline V gene lookup returns CDR1 SNHLY and CDR2 FYNNEI. This CDR3 is 15 amino acids long. CDR3 loop: CASSGSGGAVNEQFF. The CDR3 DNA is TGTGCCAGCAGTGGGAGCGGGGGGGCCGTAAATGAGCAGTTCTTC.

The chain couples TRBV30 to TRBJ1-5, with TRBD1 identical over 12 bases. Losses at the gene ends were 3 bases for V and 6 bases for J; bases not matched to a gene: 15. The germline V gene has CDR1 GTSNPN and CDR2 SVGIG (reference sequence). There are 18 residues in the CDR3. The CDR3 sequence is CAWRPKSGTGGFGQPQHF. For the CDR3, the DNA is TGTGCCTGGAGACCTAAGTCCGGGACAGGGGGCTTCGGTCAGCCCCAGCATTTT.

J is TRBJ1-2 and V is TRBV6-6; 12 bases are shared with TRBD1. CDR3 size: 16 residues. Trimming removed 6 bases from V and 0 bases from J; junction bases left unmatched: 5. The germline V gene has CDR1 MNHNY and CDR2 SVGAGI (reference sequence). The CDR3 nucleotides read TGTGCCAGCAGAACCGGGACAGGGGGCCCTAACTATGGCTACACCTTC. Protein product: CASRTGTGGPNYGYTF.

The chain links TRBV6-5 to TRBJ2-7, with unresolved D. Per germline, CDR1 MNHEY and CDR2 SVGAGI. CDR3 length: 15 amino acids. V was cut by 8 bases and J by 4 bases, with 21 bases left in between. As DNA, the CDR3 is TGTGCCAGCTCCCGGGTCCCGAATGGCCCTTACGAGCAGTACTTC. It encodes CASSRVPNGPYEQYF.

This chain joins TRBV9 and TRBJ1-3; D is perhaps TRBD1 (5 bases). Germline V gives CDR1 SGDLS, CDR2 YYNGEE. The CDR3 has 15 residues. V lost 3 bases and J 0 bases, leaving 10 bases between the germline ends. The CDR3 nucleotides read TGTGCCAGCAGCGGCCTCGGGGGCTCTGGAAACACCATATATTTT. It translates to CASSGLGGSGNTIYF.

The chain uses TRBV19 and TRBJ1-1, with 10 bases identical to TRBD1. CDR3 length equals 14 residues. The germline gives CDR1 LNHDA, CDR2 SQIVND (reference sequence). Trimming cost V 4 bases and J 4 bases; bases outside gene matches: 3. The CDR3 sequence: CASSTDRGGTEAFF. CDR3 sequence (DNA): TGTGCCAGTAGTACGGACAGGGGGGGCACTGAAGCTTTCTTT.